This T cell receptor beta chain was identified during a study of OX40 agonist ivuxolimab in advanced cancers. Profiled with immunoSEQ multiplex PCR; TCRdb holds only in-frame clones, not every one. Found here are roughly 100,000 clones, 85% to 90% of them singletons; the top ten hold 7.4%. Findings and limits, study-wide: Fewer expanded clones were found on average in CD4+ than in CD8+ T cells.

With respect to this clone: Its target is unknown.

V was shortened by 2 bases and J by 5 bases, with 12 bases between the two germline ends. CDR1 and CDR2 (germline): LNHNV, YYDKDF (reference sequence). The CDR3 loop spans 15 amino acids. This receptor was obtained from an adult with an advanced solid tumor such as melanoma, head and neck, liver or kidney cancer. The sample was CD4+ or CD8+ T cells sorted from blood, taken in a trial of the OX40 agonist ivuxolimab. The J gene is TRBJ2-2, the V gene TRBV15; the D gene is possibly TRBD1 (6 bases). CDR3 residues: CATSRNRELTGELFF. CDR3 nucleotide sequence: TGTGCCACCAGCAGAAACAGGGAACTTACCGGGGAGCTGTTTTTT. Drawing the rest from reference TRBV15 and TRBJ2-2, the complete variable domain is DAMVIQNPRYQVTQFGKPVTLSCSQTLNHNVMYWYQQKSSQAPKLLFHYYDKDFNNEADTPDNFQSRRPNTSFCFLDIRSPGLGDTAMYLCATSRNRELTGELFFGEGSRLTVL.